Following are 31 T cell receptor beta chains from one sample sequenced in a study of cytomegalovirus exposure and HLA in healthy donors. The PCR used 60 Vbeta and 13 Jbeta primers. The protocol was immunoSEQ multiplex PCR, while the TCRdb copy is restricted to in-frame clones and leaves out a portion. The sample yields about 89,000 clones, about four fifths seen once. The sequencing sample was made of PBMCs. These receptors originate from a female donor in good health and CMV-seropositive.

The sample holds one count of this clone. J is TRBJ1-3 and V is TRBV10-3; TRBD1 matches at 7 bases. The CDR3 runs to 17 residues. After removal of 0 bases from V and 0 bases from J, the junction contained 5 bases not matched to a gene. Germline V gene lookup returns CDR1 ENHRY and CDR2 SYGVKD. Here the CDR3 DNA reads TGTGCCATCAGTGAGTCGAAAGGGGGCTACTCTGGAAACACCATATATTTT. This encodes CAISESKGGYSGNTIYF.

J is TRBJ1-6 and V is TRBV6-1, with D perhaps matching TRBD1 (6 bases). CDR3 size: 16 residues. The germline V gene has CDR1 MNHNS and CDR2 SASEGT. V was clipped by 4 bases and J by 4 bases, with 14 bases between them. CDR3 DNA sequence: TGTGCCAGCAGTGGTCACCAGGGGATGTATAATTCACCCCTCCACTTT. It is translated as CASSGHQGMYNSPLHF.

The V and J genes are TRBV2 and TRBJ2-7; the D gene is possibly TRBD1 (5 bases). CDR3 size: 14 residues. The germline V gene encodes CDR1 SNHLY and CDR2 FYNNEI. The V end lost 5 bases, the J end lost 4 bases, and 15 bases lay between the germline ends. CDR3 in DNA: TGTGCCAGCAGTAGTAGGCAGGGCCGGTACGAGCAGTACTTC. Amino acid sequence: CASSSRQGRYEQYF.

The chain recombines TRBV4-2 with TRBJ2-5, with a possible D match to TRBD1 (5 bases). V dropped 1 base and J dropped 7 bases, with 13 bases sitting between them. CDR3 size: 14 residues. CDR1 and CDR2 from the germline V gene are LGHNA and YNFKEQ. CDR3 loop: CASSQVPQTGTQYF. CDR3 in DNA: TGTGCCAGCAGCCAAGTCCCCCAAACAGGGACCCAGTACTTC.

This rearrangement joins TRBV5-1 to TRBJ2-7, with 10 positions matching TRBD2. Per the germline V gene, CDR1 is SGHRS and CDR2 is YFSETQ. The junction had 24 bases not matched to a gene; V was cut back by 0 bases and J by 6 bases. The CDR3 runs to 21 residues. In DNA, the CDR3 is TGCGCCAGCAGCTTGGAAGGACTAGCGGCTAACTTCGTTATGCCGGAGGGCGAGCAGTACTTC. This encodes CASSLEGLAANFVMPEGEQYF.

The rearrangement links TRBV19 to TRBJ2-7; D is possibly TRBD1 (6 bases). Looked up from germline, CDR1 is LNHDA and CDR2 is SQIVND (reference sequence). The CDR3 loop spans 14 amino acids. Trimming shortened V by 7 bases and J by 3 bases, and 16 bases separated the two germline ends. This chain's CDR3 is CASTAGVGLYEQYF. The DNA for the CDR3 is TGTGCCAGTACCGCAGGGGTAGGCCTCTACGAGCAGTACTTC.

V gene TRBV5-1 combines with J gene TRBJ2-7, with a weak D call TRBD1 (6 bases). The CDR3 runs 14 residues. CDR1 and CDR2 (germline): SGHRS, YFSETQ. V gave up 0 bases and J gave up 6 bases, with 13 bases separating them. CDR3 DNA sequence: TGCGCCAGCAGCTTGGCGCAGGGGCTCGCCGAGCAGTACTTC. Translated, it gives CASSLAQGLAEQYF. The full variable domain, completed using reference TRBV5-1 and TRBJ2-7, is KAGVTQTPRYLIKTRGQQVTLSCSPISGHRSVSWYQQTPGQGLQFLFEYFSETQRNKGNFPGRFSGRQFSNSRSEMNVSTLELGDSALYLCASSLAQGLAEQYFGPGTRLTVT.

This clone has a handful of counts. At one boundary the junction diverges from the germline segment, which might be a read error. The rearrangement uses TRBV5-6 and TRBJ1-1; D is ambiguous. Germline loops: CDR1 SGHDT, CDR2 YYEEEE. The CDR3 extends over 14 amino acids. CDR3 amino acids: CASSARLLYLESFF. DNA for the CDR3: TGTGCCAGCAGCGCGCGGCTGCTCTATCTTGAATCTTTCTTT. The full variable domain, in which reference TRBV5-6 and TRBJ1-1 provide the parts outside the CDR3, is DAGVTQSPTHLIKTRGQQVTLRCSPKSGHDTVSWYQQALGQGPQFIFQYYEEEERQRGNFPDRFSGHQFPNYSSELNVNALLLGDSALYLCASSARLLYLESFFGQGTRLTVV.

The chain joins TRBV2 to TRBJ2-5; no clear D. The CDR3 spans 13 residues. The germline CDR1 and CDR2 sequences are SNHLY and FYNNEI. V was trimmed by 4 bases and J by 2 bases, leaving 8 bases between them. The CDR3 is CASSGTTQETQYF. The CDR3 DNA sequence: TGTGCCAGCAGTGGCACCACTCAAGAGACCCAGTACTTC.

The chain combines TRBV28 with TRBJ2-1; 10 bases align to TRBD2. Per germline, CDR1 MDHEN and CDR2 SYDVKM. This CDR3 comprises 15 residues. V lost 2 bases and J lost 10; bases outside the gene matches: 8. The chain's CDR3 is CASSLGLAGVEEQFF. The CDR3 DNA reads TGTGCCAGCAGTTTAGGGCTAGCGGGAGTAGAGGAGCAGTTCTTC. Looking up the rest from reference TRBV28 and TRBJ2-1 gives the full variable domain: DVKVTQSSRYLVKRTGEKVFLECVQDMDHENMFWYRQDPGLGLRLIYFSYDVKMKEKGDIPEGYSVSREKKERFSLILESASTNQTSMYLCASSLGLAGVEEQFFGPGTRLTVL.

V is TRBV29-1 and J is TRBJ1-2; D call uncertain. The CDR3 has 14 residues. Trimming removed 1 base from V and 1 base from J, with 10 bases in between. CDR1 SQVTM and CDR2 ANQGSEA come from the germline V gene. The CDR3 nucleotides read TGCAGCGTTGAAGGATCGGGGTTTAACTATGGCTACACCTTC. As protein: CSVEGSGFNYGYTF. Complete variable domain (other parts from reference TRBV29-1 and TRBJ1-2): SAVISQKPSRDICQRGTSLTIQCQVDSQVTMMFWYRQQPGQSLTLIATANQGSEATYESGFVIDKFPISRPNLTFSTLTVSNMSPEDSSIYLCSVEGSGFNYGYTFGSGTRLTVV.

This clone was observed a single time. The V and J genes are TRBV6-5 and TRBJ1-1; maybe TRBD1 (6 bases). Germline CDR1 MNHEY, CDR2 SVGAGI. Trimming removed 3 bases at V and 1 base at J, with 15 bases between. This CDR3 region has 16 residues. The CDR3 is CASSYLLLTGNTEAFF. The CDR3 bases are TGTGCCAGCAGTTATCTACTACTGACAGGGAACACTGAAGCTTTCTTT.

This rearrangement joins TRBV28 to TRBJ2-5, with TRBD2 matching 11 bases. CDR1 and CDR2 from the germline V gene are MDHEN and SYDVKM. Trimming removed 5 bases from V and 5 bases from J; junction bases left unmatched: 7. The CDR3 is made up of 15 amino acids. CDR3 DNA sequence: TGTGCCAGCAGTCCACTAGCGGGGGATCGGGAGACCCAGTACTTC. Its protein is CASSPLAGDRETQYF.

The chain uses TRBV11-2 and TRBJ1-4; D remains ambiguous. This CDR3 has 13 residues. Germline V lookup: CDR1 SGHAT, CDR2 FQNNGV. V lost 0 bases, J lost 6 bases, and 5 bases lay in between. CDR3 bases: TGTGCCAGCAGCTTAGATATTCATGAAAAACTGTTTTTT. Amino acids: CASSLDIHEKLFF. Filled out from reference TRBV11-2 and TRBJ1-4, the complete variable domain reads EAGVAQSPRYKIIEKRQSVAFWCNPISGHATLYWYQQILGQGPKLLIQFQNNGVVDDSQLPKDRFSAERLKGVDSTLKIQPAKLEDSAVYLCASSLDIHEKLFFGSGTQLSVL.

This sequence joins TRBV7-9 and TRBJ1-2, with unresolved D. The CDR3 is 13 amino acids. Germline CDR1 SEHNR, CDR2 FQNEAQ (reference sequence). Trimming left V 2 bases short and J 5 bases short, with 9 bases between. The CDR3, as DNA: TGTGCCAGCAGCTTATATATACGGTATGGCTACACCTTC. It specifies CASSLYIRYGYTF.

The rearrangement joins TRBV29-1 to TRBJ2-1; 11 bases map to TRBD2. The CDR3 sequence is 14 residues long. CDR1 and CDR2 (germline): SQVTM, ANQGSEA. V was clipped by 8 bases and J by 6 bases; unmatched bases: 9. In nucleotides, the CDR3 is TGCAGCACCGGTAGCGGGAGGGCCGCCAATGAGCAGTTCTTC. The encoded protein is CSTGSGRAANEQFF.

The chain uses TRBV11-2 and TRBJ2-2; TRBD2 is a possible D gene (6 bases). V was pared by 2 bases and J by 4 bases, with 8 bases between. This CDR3 region has 14 residues. The germline gives CDR1 SGHAT, CDR2 FQNNGV. This CDR3 is CASSLQGGTGELFF. CDR3 coding DNA: TGTGCCAGCAGCTTACAGGGAGGCACCGGGGAGCTGTTTTTT.

This clone came up a few times. The chain recombines TRBV9 with TRBJ2-7; 10 bases agree with TRBD2. Trimming cost V 0 bases and J 3 bases; bases outside gene matches: 3. This CDR3 is 15 amino acids long. Per germline, CDR1 SGDLS and CDR2 YYNGEE. The DNA for the CDR3 is TGTGCCAGCAGCGTAGGAGCTAGCGGGGGCTACGAGCAGTACTTC. Translation: CASSVGASGGYEQYF.

The chain couples TRBV4-1 to TRBJ2-7; D perhaps matches TRBD1 (5 bases). Germline CDR1 MGHRA, CDR2 YSYEKL. The CDR3 is 14 residues long. V lost 3 bases to trimming and J lost 3 bases, with 12 bases between them. The DNA of the CDR3 is TGCGCCAGCAGCCAGGACGACAGACACTACGAGCAGTACTTC. Residues: CASSQDDRHYEQYF.

V and J are TRBV27 and TRBJ1-2, with TRBD1 as a possible D gene (5 bases). CDR3 length: 13 residues. Trimming stripped 3 bases from V and 4 bases from J, with 9 bases between. Per germline, CDR1 MNHEY and CDR2 SMNVEV (reference sequence). The chain's CDR3 is CASSLRGSYGYTF. Written as DNA, the CDR3 is TGTGCCAGCAGTTTGCGGGGCTCCTATGGCTACACCTTC.

V is TRBV27 and J is TRBJ2-2; D may be TRBD1 (5 bases). The CDR3 runs 13 residues. Trimming pared 7 bases from V and 5 bases from J, leaving 11 bases between. Looked up from germline, CDR1 is MNHEY and CDR2 is SMNVEV (reference sequence). CDR3 region: CASKLSGTGELFF. CDR3 coding DNA: TGTGCCAGCAAACTCTCAGGGACCGGGGAGCTGTTTTTT.

The chain joins TRBV5-8 to TRBJ1-6; possible D gene TRBD1, 6 bases. Trimming took off 4 bases at V and 4 bases at J, with 12 bases between the two ends. Germline V gives CDR1 SGHTS, CDR2 YDEGEE. The CDR3 is 15 residues long. CDR3 sequence: CASSGPQGYNSPLHF. The CDR3 nucleotides read TGTGCCAGCAGCGGACCTCAGGGGTATAATTCACCCCTCCACTTT. The whole variable domain, filled in from reference TRBV5-8 and TRBJ1-6, reads EAGVTQSPTHLIKTRGQQATLRCSPISGHTSVYWYQQALGLGLQFLLWYDEGEERNRGNFPPRFSGRQFPNYSSELNVNALELEDSALYLCASSGPQGYNSPLHFGNGTRLTVT.

V and J are TRBV5-4 and TRBJ1-1; D perhaps matches TRBD1 (6 bases). Germline V CDR1 and CDR2: SGHNT, YYREEE (reference sequence). The CDR3 sequence is 16 residues long. Trimming pared 0 bases from V and 8 bases from J, leaving 20 bases between. CDR3 protein: CASSLAVLGGTQEAFF. The DNA of the CDR3 is TGTGCCAGCAGCTTGGCCGTCCTCGGGGGGACACAAGAAGCTTTCTTT.

This chain joins TRBV27 and TRBJ2-7; D may be TRBD1 (5 bases). Trimming cost V 3 bases and J 4 bases, with 16 bases left between them. The CDR3 is 15 residues long. From germline, CDR1 is MNHEY and CDR2 SMNVEV (reference sequence). The CDR3 loop reads CASSFLPDTTYEQYF. In DNA, the CDR3 is TGTGCCAGCAGTTTCCTCCCGGACACCACTTACGAGCAGTACTTC.

The genes are TRBV2 and TRBJ1-5; 9 bases align to TRBD1. The CDR3 has 15 amino acids. With V trimmed by 5 bases and J by 7 bases, 9 bases remained unmatched. CDR1 and CDR2 from the germline V gene are SNHLY and FYNNEI. CDR3 coding DNA: TGTGCCAGCAGTCCTCTGGGACAGGGAACGCAGCCCCAGCATTTT. Translation: CASSPLGQGTQPQHF.

This sequence joins TRBV6-5 and TRBJ2-7; 8 bases line up with TRBD1. CDR3 length: 14 residues. The germline V gene has CDR1 MNHEY and CDR2 SVGAGI. The V and J ends lost 3 bases and 5 bases, in that order; junction bases with no gene match: 6. The CDR3 region is CASSYRTGNDEQYF. The CDR3 DNA follows: TGTGCCAGCAGTTATCGGACAGGGAACGACGAGCAGTACTTC.

The gene calls are TRBV5-1 and TRBJ2-3; 8 bases agree with TRBD2. The CDR3 consists of 16 residues. In germline, CDR1 is SGHRS, CDR2 YFSETQ. V was clipped by 4 bases and J by 0 bases; unmatched bases: 7. CDR3: CASSPELAVSTDTQYF. The DNA of the CDR3 is TGCGCCAGCAGCCCCGAACTAGCGGTTAGCACAGATACGCAGTATTTT.

The rearrangement links TRBV7-7 to TRBJ2-2, with 8 bases matching TRBD1. Germline loops: CDR1 SSHAT, CDR2 FNYEAQ (reference sequence). This CDR3 is built from 15 residues. The V segment lost 5 bases and the J segment 2 bases; nucleotides outside the gene matches: 4. CDR3 amino acids: CASSPGTGNTGELFF. The CDR3 DNA follows: TGTGCCAGCAGCCCCGGGACAGGAAACACCGGGGAGCTGTTTTTT.

This chain links TRBV29-1 with TRBJ2-7; 10 bases are a match to TRBD1. The CDR3 contains 13 residues. Per germline, CDR1 SQVTM and CDR2 ANQGSEA. V trimming: 3 bases; J trimming: 4 bases; junction bases outside the gene matches: 3. DNA for the CDR3: TGCAGCGTTGAGGGACAGGGGCCTTACGAGCAGTACTTC. This codes for CSVEGQGPYEQYF.

The chain joins TRBV28 to TRBJ2-3, with TRBD1 as a possible D gene (6 bases). The germline V gene encodes CDR1 MDHEN and CDR2 SYDVKM. The CDR3 is made up of 15 amino acids. Deletions cut 6 bases from V and 0 bases from J, with 13 bases between. The CDR3 coding sequence is TGTGCCAGCAGGAGGGGGACCTCAAGCACAGATACGCAGTATTTT. It codes for CASRRGTSSTDTQYF.

J is TRBJ1-1 and V is TRBV5-1, with 7 bases matching TRBD1. Per germline, CDR1 SGHRS and CDR2 YFSETQ. With V trimmed by 4 bases and J by 0 bases, 12 bases remained unmatched. CDR3 length: 17 amino acids. CDR3 residues: CASSHWTGPGMNTEAFF. As DNA, the CDR3 is TGCGCCAGCAGCCATTGGACAGGCCCGGGAATGAACACTGAAGCTTTCTTT.